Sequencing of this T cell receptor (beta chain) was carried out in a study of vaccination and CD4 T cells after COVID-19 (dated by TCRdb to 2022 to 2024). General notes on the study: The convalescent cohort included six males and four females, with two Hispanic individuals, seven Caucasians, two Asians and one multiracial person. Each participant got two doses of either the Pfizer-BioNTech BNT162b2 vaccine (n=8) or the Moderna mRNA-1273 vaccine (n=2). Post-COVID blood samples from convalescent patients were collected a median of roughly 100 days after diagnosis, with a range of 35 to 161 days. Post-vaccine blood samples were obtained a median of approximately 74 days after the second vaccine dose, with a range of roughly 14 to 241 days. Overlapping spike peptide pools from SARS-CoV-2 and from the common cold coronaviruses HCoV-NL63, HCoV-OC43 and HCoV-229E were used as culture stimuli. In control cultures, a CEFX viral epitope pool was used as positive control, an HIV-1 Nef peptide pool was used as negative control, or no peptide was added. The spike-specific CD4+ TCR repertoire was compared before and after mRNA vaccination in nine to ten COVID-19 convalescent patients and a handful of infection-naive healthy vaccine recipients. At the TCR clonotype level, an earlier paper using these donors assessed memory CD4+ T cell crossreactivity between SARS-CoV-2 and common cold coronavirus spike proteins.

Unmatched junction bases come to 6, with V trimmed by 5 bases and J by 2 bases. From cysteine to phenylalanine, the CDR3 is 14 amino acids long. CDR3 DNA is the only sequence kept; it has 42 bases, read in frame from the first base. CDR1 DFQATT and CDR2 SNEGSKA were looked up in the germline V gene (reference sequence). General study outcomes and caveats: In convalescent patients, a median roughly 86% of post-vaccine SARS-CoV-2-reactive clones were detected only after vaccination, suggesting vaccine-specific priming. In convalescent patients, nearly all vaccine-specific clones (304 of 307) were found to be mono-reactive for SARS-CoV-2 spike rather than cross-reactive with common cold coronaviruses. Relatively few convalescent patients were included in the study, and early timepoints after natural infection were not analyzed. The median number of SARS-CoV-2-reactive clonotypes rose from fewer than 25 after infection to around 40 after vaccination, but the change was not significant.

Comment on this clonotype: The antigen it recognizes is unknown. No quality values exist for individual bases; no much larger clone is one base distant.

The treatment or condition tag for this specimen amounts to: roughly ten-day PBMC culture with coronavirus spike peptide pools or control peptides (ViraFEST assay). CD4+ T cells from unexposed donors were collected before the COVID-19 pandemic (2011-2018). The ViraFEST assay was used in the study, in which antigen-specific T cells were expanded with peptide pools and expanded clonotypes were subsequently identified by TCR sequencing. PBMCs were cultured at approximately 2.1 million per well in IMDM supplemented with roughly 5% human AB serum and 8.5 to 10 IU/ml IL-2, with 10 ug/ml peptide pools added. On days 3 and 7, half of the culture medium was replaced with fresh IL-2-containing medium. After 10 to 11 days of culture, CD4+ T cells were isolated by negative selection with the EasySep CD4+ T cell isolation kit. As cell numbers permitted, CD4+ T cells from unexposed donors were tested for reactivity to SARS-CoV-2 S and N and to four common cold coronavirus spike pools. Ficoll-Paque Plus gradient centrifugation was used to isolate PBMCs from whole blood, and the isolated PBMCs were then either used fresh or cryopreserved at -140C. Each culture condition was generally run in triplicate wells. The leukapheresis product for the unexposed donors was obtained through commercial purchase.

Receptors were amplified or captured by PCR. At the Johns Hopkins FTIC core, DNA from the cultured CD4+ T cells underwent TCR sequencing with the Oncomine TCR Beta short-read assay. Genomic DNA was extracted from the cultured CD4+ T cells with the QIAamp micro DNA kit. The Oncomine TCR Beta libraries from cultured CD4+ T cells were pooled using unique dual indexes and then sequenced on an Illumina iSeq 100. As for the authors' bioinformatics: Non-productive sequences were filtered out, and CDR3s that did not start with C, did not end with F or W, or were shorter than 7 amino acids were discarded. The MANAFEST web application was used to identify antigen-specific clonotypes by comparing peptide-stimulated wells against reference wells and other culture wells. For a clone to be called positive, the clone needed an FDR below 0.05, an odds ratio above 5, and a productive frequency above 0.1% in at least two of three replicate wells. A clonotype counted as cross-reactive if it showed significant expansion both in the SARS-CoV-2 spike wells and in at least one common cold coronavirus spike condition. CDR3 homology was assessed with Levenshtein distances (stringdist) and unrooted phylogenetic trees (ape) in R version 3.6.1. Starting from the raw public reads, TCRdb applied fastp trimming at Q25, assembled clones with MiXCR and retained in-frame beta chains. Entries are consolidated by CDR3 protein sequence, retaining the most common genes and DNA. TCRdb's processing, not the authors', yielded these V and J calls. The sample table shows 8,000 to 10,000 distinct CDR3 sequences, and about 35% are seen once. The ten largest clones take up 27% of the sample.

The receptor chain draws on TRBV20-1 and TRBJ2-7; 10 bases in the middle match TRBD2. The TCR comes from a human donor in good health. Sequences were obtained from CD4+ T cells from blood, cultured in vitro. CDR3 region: CSAARLAGTYEQYF. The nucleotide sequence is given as TGCAGTGCTGCGAGACTAGCGGGTACCTACGAGCAGTACTTC.